The 23 T cell receptor beta chains given below trace back to one sample, sequenced in a study of CD8+ T cells in alopecia areata. This sample's treatment: oral pan-JAK inhibitor, 5-10 mg twice daily. Once RNA had been extracted, it was reverse transcribed into cDNA to act as the sequencing template. TCRdb's table, derived via immunoSEQ multiplex PCR, lists solely in-frame clones and lacks some. The sample lists 85,000 to 95,000 clones, about two thirds occurring once. This material consisted of CD8+ T cells sorted from blood, taken at approximately week 45, from a patient treated with tofacitinib. These receptors came from a human donor with alopecia areata.

The chain links TRBV4-2 to TRBJ2-3; D not resolved. Germline loops: CDR1 LGHNA, CDR2 YNFKEQ. Trimming took 0 bases from V and 8 from J, leaving 15 bases between them. CDR3 length equals 15 residues. The CDR3 bases are TGTGCCAGCAGCCAAGAAGGTGAAGGCATCGGTACGCAGTATTTT. This translates into CASSQEGEGIGTQYF.

The chain joins TRBV7-3 to TRBJ2-1; D remains unclear. Germline V gene sequence: CDR1 SGHTA, CDR2 FQGTGA. V shed 5 bases and J shed 7 bases, with 18 bases lying between them. The CDR3 consists of 15 residues. The DNA of the CDR3 is TGTGCCAGCAGCCCGTATCGAGGCAACCGTAATGAGCAGTTCTTC. Translating gives CASSPYRGNRNEQFF. The full variable domain, its missing parts supplied by reference TRBV7-3 and TRBJ2-1, is GAGVSQTPSNKVTEKGKYVELRCDPISGHTALYWYRQSLGQGPEFLIYFQGTGAADDSGLPNDRFFAVRPEGSVSTLKIQRTERGDSAVYLCASSPYRGNRNEQFFGPGTRLTVL.

The rearrangement uses TRBV5-4 and TRBJ2-1; perhaps TRBD2 as D (5 bases). From germline, CDR1 is SGHNT and CDR2 YYREEE (reference sequence). This CDR3 has 13 amino acids. The V and J ends lost 4 bases and 14 bases respectively, with 19 bases between them. CDR3 region: CASSPDANGREFF. CDR3 DNA: TGTGCCAGCAGCCCGGACGCAAACGGGCGGGAGTTCTTC. The full variable domain, with the rest looked up from reference TRBV5-4 and TRBJ2-1, is ETGVTQSPTHLIKTRGQQVTLRCSSQSGHNTVSWYQQALGQGPQFIFQYYREEENGRGNFPPRFSGLQFPNYSSELNVNALELDDSALYLCASSPDANGREFFGPGTRLTVL.

Only a few counts were recorded for this clone. The rearrangement links TRBV18 to TRBJ2-5; no clear D. Trimming removed 2 bases from V and 5 bases from J, with 12 bases in between. This CDR3 is 14 amino acids long. Per germline, CDR1 KGHSH and CDR2 LQKENI. CDR3 nucleotides: TGTGCCAGCTCACCAAATAATCAAAGGGAGACCCAGTACTTC. Protein product: CASSPNNQRETQYF.

This clone was counted a few times. V gene TRBV29-1 combines with J gene TRBJ2-2; D is undetermined. There are 12 residues in the CDR3. The V gene's germline CDR1 is SQVTM and CDR2 ANQGSEA. Trimming took 4 bases from V and 3 from J, leaving 6 bases between them. The chain's CDR3 is CSVVHHTGELFF. The CDR3 coding sequence is TGCAGCGTTGTCCATCACACCGGGGAGCTGTTTTTT.

The V gene is TRBV27, the J gene TRBJ2-2; 7 bases agree with TRBD2. The V and J ends lost 8 bases and 5 bases, in that order; junction bases with no gene match: 8. The CDR3 runs to 14 residues. Per the germline V gene, CDR1 is MNHEY and CDR2 is SMNVEV (reference sequence). The CDR3 DNA follows: TGTGCCAGCCGTAAGCGGGGAAGGACCGGGGAGCTGTTTTTT. Translation: CASRKRGRTGELFF.

This chain uses TRBV15 with TRBJ1-2; TRBD1 aligns across 8 bases. CDR1 is LNHNV, CDR2 YYDKDF, per germline (reference sequence). The CDR3 has 14 amino acids. With V trimmed by 0 bases and J by 8 bases, 5 bases remained unmatched. In DNA form, the CDR3 reads TGTGCCACCAGCAGAGAGAGGGACAGGCTCGGCTACACCTTC. It is translated as CATSRERDRLGYTF. The whole variable domain, filled in from reference TRBV15 and TRBJ1-2, reads DAMVIQNPRYQVTQFGKPVTLSCSQTLNHNVMYWYQQKSSQAPKLLFHYYDKDFNNEADTPDNFQSRRPNTSFCFLDIRSPGLGDTAMYLCATSRERDRLGYTFGSGTRLTVV.

The chain carries TRBV19 and TRBJ2-1; D unclear. Per the germline V gene, CDR1 is LNHDA and CDR2 is SQIVND (reference sequence). CDR3 length: 13 residues. The V end was cut by 3 bases, the J end by 4 bases, with 7 bases between. CDR3 region: CASSMALYNEQFF. The CDR3 DNA is TGTGCCAGTAGTATGGCACTATACAATGAGCAGTTCTTC.

A note on this clone: This CDR3 is also generated by other DNA sequences in the sample. This chain links TRBV7-3 with TRBJ2-3; 7 bases map to TRBD2. Germline trimming cut 4 bases from V and 1 base from J; bases unmatched to any gene: 2. The CDR3 length is 14 residues. Looked up from germline, CDR1 is SGHTA and CDR2 is FQGTGA. This CDR3 reads CASSSSGGTDTQYF. In DNA form, the CDR3 reads TGTGCCAGCAGCTCGAGCGGGGGCACAGATACGCAGTATTTT.

There are a few counts of this clone. This chain joins TRBV2 and TRBJ2-5; 8 positions agree with TRBD1. J was trimmed by 3 bases and V by 7 bases; bases with no gene match: 4. Germline V gene sequence: CDR1 SNHLY, CDR2 FYNNEI. The CDR3 length is 13 residues. The CDR3 sequence: CASMGQAEETQYF. CDR3 DNA: TGTGCCAGCATGGGACAGGCAGAAGAGACCCAGTACTTC.

The chain links TRBV13 to TRBJ2-7, with D perhaps TRBD1 (6 bases). With 1 base removed from V and 5 bases from J, the gap between germline ends came to 12 bases. Germline CDR1 PRHDT, CDR2 FYEKMQ (reference sequence). The CDR3 loop spans 14 amino acids. CDR3 sequence (DNA): TGTGCCAGCAGCTTAGAAAACAGGGCTGACGAGCAGTACTTC. Translated: CASSLENRADEQYF.

The chain has TRBV7-6 and TRBJ1-1, with D hard to call. Germline values: CDR1 SGHVS, CDR2 FNYEAQ. Trimming took off 3 bases at V and 1 base at J, with 6 bases between the two ends. The CDR3 is 13 amino acids. CDR3 residues: CASSLAENTEAFF. CDR3 nucleotides: TGTGCCAGCAGCTTGGCAGAGAACACTGAAGCTTTCTTT.

The chain uses TRBV29-1 and TRBJ2-1; D might be TRBD2 (7 bases). This CDR3 is 15 amino acids long. V was pared by 8 bases and J by 8 bases, with 25 bases between. CDR1 and CDR2 (germline): SQVTM, ANQGSEA. The CDR3 nucleotides read TGCAGCCCCGTTTGGGGGGGGGCCGGTCGGGATGAGCAGTTCTTC. Translated, it gives CSPVWGGAGRDEQFF.

This clone appeared a few times. This chain joins TRBV6-5 and TRBJ2-1; TRBD1 or TRBD2 may be the D gene (5 bases each). CDR1 is MNHEY, CDR2 SVGAGI, per germline. This CDR3 region has 12 residues. With 3 bases removed from V and 7 bases from J, the gap between germline ends came to 7 bases. As DNA, the CDR3 is TGTGCCAGCAGTTATGGGGGAAATGAGCAGTTCTTC. Its protein is CASSYGGNEQFF.

The chain joins TRBV5-6 to TRBJ2-7; D ambiguous. The length of the CDR3 is 14 residues. Germline V gene data show CDR1 as SGHDT and CDR2 as YYEEEE. V lost 0 bases to trimming and J lost 3 bases, with 10 bases between them. CDR3 protein: CASSLGRTNYEQYF. The CDR3, as DNA: TGTGCCAGCAGCTTGGGACGGACGAACTACGAGCAGTACTTC.

By sample fraction, this clone is medium-sized (0.01 to 0.1%). V and J are TRBV5-6 and TRBJ2-7; 7 bases are a match to TRBD1. Germline CDR1 is SGHDT and CDR2 is YYEEEE. J lost 5 bases, V lost 0 bases, and 5 bases had no gene match. The CDR3 has 14 residues. CDR3 sequence (DNA): TGTGCCAGCAGCTTGGGGGACAGCGGCCACGAGCAGTACTTC. Translation gives CASSLGDSGHEQYF.

In DNA form, the CDR3 reads TGCGCCAGCAACCCAGGGGGCGCGTATGGCTACACCTTC. Amino acids: CASNPGGAYGYTF. The rearrangement joins TRBV4-1 to TRBJ1-2, with 8 nucleotides matching TRBD1. Germline lookup yields CDR1 MGHRA and CDR2 YSYEKL. Trimming cost V 7 bases and J 5 bases; bases outside gene matches: 6. CDR3 length: 13 amino acids.

This sequence joins TRBV10-2 and TRBJ1-2; no clear D gene. Trimming shortened V by 1 base and J by 5 bases, and 8 bases separated the two germline ends. The germline gives CDR1 WSHSY, CDR2 SAAADI. The CDR3 is 13 amino acids. The CDR3 region is CASSEFSVYGYTF. The CDR3 DNA reads TGCGCCAGCAGTGAGTTTTCGGTTTATGGCTACACCTTC.

The chain joins TRBV27 to TRBJ2-1; maybe TRBD2 (6 bases). The CDR3 has 14 amino acids. Germline V gene sequence: CDR1 MNHEY, CDR2 SMNVEV (reference sequence). The V end was cut by 4 bases, the J end by 0 bases, with 7 bases between. CDR3 sequence reads: CASSWGDSYNEQFF. The CDR3 region has the DNA TGTGCCAGCAGTTGGGGGGACTCCTACAATGAGCAGTTCTTC.

This chain connects TRBV12-5 to TRBJ2-1, with 8 bases identical to TRBD2. This CDR3 contains 16 residues. CDR1 LGHNT and CDR2 FRNRAP come from the germline V gene. The trim removed 3 bases at V and 8 bases at J, leaving 12 bases unmatched. The CDR3 is CASGFPISGTSHEQFF. Here the CDR3 DNA reads TGTGCTAGTGGTTTTCCTATCTCCGGGACTAGTCATGAGCAGTTCTTC. Filled out from reference TRBV12-5 and TRBJ2-1, the complete variable domain reads DARVTQTPRHKVTEMGQEVTMRCQPILGHNTVFWYRQTMMQGLELLAYFRNRAPLDDSGMPKDRFSAEMPDATLATLKIQPSEPRDSAVYFCASGFPISGTSHEQFFGPGTRLTVL.

This chain uses TRBV7-8 with TRBJ2-1; D gene ambiguous. Per the germline V gene, CDR1 is SGHVS and CDR2 is FQNEAQ. The CDR3 sequence is 13 residues long. V lost 3 bases and J lost 9, with 12 bases in between. The DNA of the CDR3 is TGTGCCAGCAGCTTGGAAGGGCCCTTTGAGCAGTTCTTC. Amino acid sequence: CASSLEGPFEQFF.

V is TRBV4-2 and J is TRBJ2-1, with TRBD2 identical over 11 bases. The junction had 6 bases not matched to a gene; V was cut back by 1 base and J by 7 bases. Germline V gene lookup returns CDR1 LGHNA and CDR2 YNFKEQ. The CDR3 spans 16 residues. The DNA of the CDR3 is TGTGCCAGCAGCCAAGGGGTGACTAGCGGGGCGAATGAGCAGTTCTTC. Its translation: CASSQGVTSGANEQFF.

The chain joins TRBV6-4 to TRBJ2-3; possibly TRBD2 for D (6 bases). This CDR3 region has 13 residues. Germline CDR1 reads MRHNA; CDR2 reads SNTAGT. Between the trimmed V and J ends, which lost 0 bases and 8 bases, there was a span of 9 bases. CDR3: CASSDSAGGTQYF. For the CDR3, the DNA is TGTGCCAGCAGTGACTCAGCGGGTGGTACGCAGTATTTT.